Shown below are 30 T cell receptor beta chains from a single sample sequenced in a study of blood T cell repertoires in COVID-19. Clones were read by immunoSEQ multiplex PCR, and TCRdb kept only the in-frame ones, dropping some. The sample gives around 450,000 clones, approximately 86% of which show up once; roughly 0.72% is in the top ten. The sample was PBMCs or T cells enriched from blood (not recorded which). These receptors came from a young woman who had recovered from COVID-19.

The chain recombines TRBV5-6 with TRBJ1-2; D is unresolved. The germline gives CDR1 SGHDT, CDR2 YYEEEE. This CDR3 has 13 residues. The germline V and J ends were trimmed by 2 bases and 8 bases, with 13 bases remaining between them. The CDR3 region is CASSFARSGGYTF. The CDR3 coding sequence is TGTGCCAGCAGCTTCGCCCGGTCAGGCGGCTACACCTTC.

The gene calls are TRBV5-5 and TRBJ1-1; 7 bases agree with TRBD1. This CDR3 is built from 14 residues. V trimming: 4 bases; J trimming: 1 base; junction bases outside the gene matches: 4. Germline-derived CDR1 and CDR2 are SGHKS and YYEKEE (reference sequence). The CDR3 DNA follows: TGTGCCAGCAGCCCGACAGGGTCGAACACTGAAGCTTTCTTT. As protein: CASSPTGSNTEAFF.

The chain carries TRBV15 and TRBJ2-6; TRBD2 is a possible D gene (5 bases). The CDR3 totals 15 residues. Germline lookup yields CDR1 LNHNV and CDR2 YYDKDF (reference sequence). Trimming stripped 1 base from V and 1 base from J, with 5 bases between. CDR3 loop: CATSRGESGANVLTF. In DNA form, the CDR3 reads TGTGCCACCAGCAGAGGGGAGTCTGGGGCCAACGTCCTGACTTTC.

The rearrangement links TRBV2 to TRBJ1-6, with 7 bases matching TRBD1. The CDR3 is made up of 14 amino acids. Germline-derived CDR1 and CDR2 are SNHLY and FYNNEI. J lost 8 bases, V lost 2 bases, and 3 bases had no gene match. The CDR3 DNA reads TGTGCCAGCAGTGAACAGGGGGTGGATTCACCCCTCCACTTT. Translation: CASSEQGVDSPLHF.

This sequence joins TRBV3-1 (or the pseudogene TRBV3-2) and TRBJ1-1; D ambiguous. Trimming stripped 4 bases from V and 2 bases from J, with 8 bases between. In germline, CDR1 is LGHDT, CDR2 YNNKEL (reference sequence). The CDR3 has 13 amino acids. As DNA, the CDR3 is TGTGCCAGCAGCCCTAGGAGAAACACTGAAGCTTTCTTT. This codes for CASSPRRNTEAFF.

This clone was observed once. Different DNA sequences within this sample yield the same CDR3. The chain joins TRBV5-1 to TRBJ1-1; unclear D gene. The V and J ends lost 2 bases and 3 bases respectively, with 11 bases between them. The germline gives CDR1 SGHRS, CDR2 YFSETQ. CDR3 size: 14 residues. CDR3 nucleotides: TGCGCCAGCAGCTTAGAGGGTAGGGACACTGAAGCTTTCTTT. Translated: CASSLEGRDTEAFF.

The sample holds a few counts of this clone. The rearrangement uses TRBV4-1 and TRBJ1-1; D not certain. Germline CDR1 is MGHRA and CDR2 is YSYEKL. The CDR3 consists of 15 residues. V lost 1 base and J lost 3, with 12 bases in between. CDR3 sequence (DNA): TGCGCCAGCAGCCAAGGAGCGAGTCTGGACACTGAAGCTTTCTTT. It encodes CASSQGASLDTEAFF.

The CDR3 here is CASRGRGYNEQFF. CDR3 bases: TGTGCCAGCAGAGGTAGGGGATACAATGAGCAGTTCTTC. This chain links TRBV21-1 with TRBJ2-1; the D call TRBD1 from the table was never checked on the DNA. TRBV21-1 is reported as a pseudogene. This CDR3 region has 13 residues.

The rearrangement uses TRBV2 and TRBJ2-4, with 7 bases aligning to TRBD2. CDR1 and CDR2 from the germline V gene are SNHLY and FYNNEI. V lost 4 bases, J lost 0 bases, and 0 bases stayed unmatched. The CDR3 sequence is 14 residues long. For the CDR3, the DNA is TGTGCCAGCAGTGGGGGGGGAGCCAAAAACATTCAGTACTTC. Translation: CASSGGGAKNIQYF.

The chain joins TRBV5-6 to TRBJ1-2, with D maybe TRBD1 (6 bases). The germline V and J ends were trimmed by 3 bases and 10 bases, with 16 bases remaining between them. The CDR3 is 13 residues long. Germline V gene lookup returns CDR1 SGHDT and CDR2 YYEEEE. CDR3 region: CASSYFLQGHYTF. CDR3 bases: TGTGCCAGCAGCTATTTCTTGCAGGGGCACTACACCTTC.

The CDR3 region is CASSLKVAGVGYF. DNA for the CDR3: TGTGCCAGCAGTTTAAAGGTAGCGGGGGTTGGGTATTTT. The J gene is TRBJ2-3, the V gene TRBV12-3 or TRBV12-4; TRBD2 matches at 9 bases. V shed 2 bases and J 14 bases; nucleotides not matched to a gene: 8. This CDR3 region has 13 residues.

The genes are TRBV27 and TRBJ1-5; possibly TRBD1 for D (5 bases). There are 14 residues in the CDR3. Trimming took 3 bases from V and 2 from J, leaving 8 bases between them. CDR1 and CDR2 (germline): MNHEY, SMNVEV (reference sequence). The CDR3 region has the DNA TGTGCCAGCAGTTTTAGGGGCGGCAATCAGCCCCAGCATTTT. This gives the protein CASSFRGGNQPQHF.

This sequence joins TRBV5-8 and TRBJ1-1; TRBD1 is a possible D gene (5 bases). Germline values: CDR1 SGHTS, CDR2 YDEGEE. The germline V and J ends were trimmed by 4 bases and 1 base, with 8 bases remaining between them. This CDR3 has 13 amino acids. This CDR3 is CASSDQGNTEAFF. The CDR3 DNA reads as TGTGCCAGCAGCGACCAGGGGAACACTGAAGCTTTCTTT.

The chain is built from TRBV5-1 and TRBJ1-2, with TRBD1 matching over 9 bases. This CDR3 contains 14 residues. V was pared by 2 bases and J by 8 bases, with 7 bases of the junction left unmatched. Germline V gene sequence: CDR1 SGHRS, CDR2 YFSETQ. The chain's CDR3 is CASSFGQGIGGYTF. The CDR3 DNA follows: TGCGCCAGCAGCTTTGGACAGGGGATAGGAGGCTACACCTTC.

The CDR3 reads CASSWGTVYEQYF. CDR3 coding DNA: TGTGCCAGCAGTTGGGGGACAGTATACGAGCAGTACTTC. The chain couples TRBV12-3 or TRBV12-4 to TRBJ2-7; TRBD1 matches 7 bases. The V and J ends lost 4 bases and 4 bases, in that order; junction bases with no gene match: 4. The CDR3 is 13 amino acids.

The gene calls are TRBV11-2 and TRBJ1-2, with D perhaps TRBD1 (6 bases). The CDR3 spans 13 residues. V lost 0 bases and J 4 bases, leaving 6 bases between the germline ends. Germline CDR1 is SGHAT and CDR2 is FQNNGV. The CDR3 loop reads CASSLETGYGYTF. As DNA, the CDR3 is TGTGCCAGCAGCTTAGAGACAGGCTATGGCTACACCTTC.

The chain recombines TRBV27 with TRBJ1-6; D is unclear. Germline-derived CDR1 and CDR2 are MNHEY and SMNVEV (reference sequence). The V and J ends lost 3 bases and 6 bases respectively, with 9 bases between them. The CDR3 totals 14 residues. The CDR3 bases are TGTGCCAGCAGTTTCTCCGCGTTTAATTCACCCCTCCACTTT. It encodes CASSFSAFNSPLHF.

Only one count was recorded for this clone. The rearrangement links TRBV11-3 to TRBJ2-1; TRBD1 is a possible D gene (5 bases). V lost 2 bases and J 0 bases, leaving 8 bases between the germline ends. The CDR3 runs 15 residues. Germline V gene data show CDR1 as SGHNT and CDR2 as YENEEA. The CDR3 spells CASSLSRDSYNEQFF. The DNA for the CDR3 is TGTGCCAGCAGCTTAAGCAGGGACTCCTACAATGAGCAGTTCTTC.

The rearrangement joins TRBV10-3 to TRBJ1-6; no clear D gene. The germline V gene has CDR1 ENHRY and CDR2 SYGVKD. V lost 3 bases and J 9 bases, leaving 12 bases between the germline ends. The CDR3 is 14 residues long. The CDR3 spells CAISEQRTASPLHF. In DNA form, the CDR3 reads TGTGCCATCAGTGAACAGAGGACTGCTTCACCCCTCCACTTT.

The chain recombines TRBV6-4 with TRBJ2-4, with 11 bases that match TRBD2. Germline trimming cut 4 bases from V and 4 bases from J; bases unmatched to any gene: 3. CDR1 and CDR2 from the germline V gene are MRHNA and SNTAGT. This CDR3 comprises 15 residues. The CDR3 DNA reads as TGTGCCAGCAGTGTCTTAGCGGGGGGGAAAAACATTCAGTACTTC. Its protein is CASSVLAGGKNIQYF.

The chain joins TRBV5-1 to TRBJ2-1; tentative D call: TRBD2 (5 bases). The CDR3 contains 14 residues. The ends were cut back, 4 bases at V and 1 base at J, with 9 bases in the middle. Per germline, CDR1 SGHRS and CDR2 YFSETQ. DNA of the CDR3: TGCGCCAGCAGCCCTACGGGGTCCTACAATGAGCAGTTCTTC. Encoded protein: CASSPTGSYNEQFF.

On this clone: The same CDR3 also results from other DNA sequences found in this sample. V usage is TRBV6-5 and J usage is TRBJ2-7, with D maybe TRBD2 (5 bases). Between the trimmed V and J ends, which lost 6 bases and 6 bases, there was a span of 9 bases. Germline values: CDR1 MNHEY, CDR2 SVGAGI. This CDR3 is built from 11 residues. CDR3 nucleotides: TGTGCCAGCAGCCCAGGAGGCGAGCAGTACTTC. It specifies CASSPGGEQYF.

The CDR3 coding sequence is TGTGCCAGTAGTATAGGTACAGACCCTTACAATGAGCAGTTCTTC. This encodes CASSIGTDPYNEQFF. This chain links TRBV19 with TRBJ2-1; the D is unclear. From germline, CDR1 is LNHDA and CDR2 SQIVND (reference sequence). CDR3 length: 15 residues. The V and J ends lost 1 base and 4 bases respectively, with 11 bases between them.

This chain joins TRBV2 and TRBJ2-2; 8 bases are a match to TRBD1. This CDR3 is built from 16 residues. The junction had 6 bases not matched to a gene; V was cut back by 5 bases and J by 1 base. CDR1 and CDR2 from the germline V gene are SNHLY and FYNNEI. CDR3 amino acids: CASSPRTGRNTGELFF. In nucleotides, the CDR3 is TGTGCCAGCAGTCCCCGGACAGGGAGGAACACCGGGGAGCTGTTTTTT.

The V and J genes are TRBV27 and TRBJ2-1; 10 bases are a match to TRBD2. Trimming removed 5 bases from V and 5 bases from J; junction bases left unmatched: 6. CDR1 and CDR2 from the germline V gene are MNHEY and SMNVEV (reference sequence). The CDR3 sequence is 15 residues long. The CDR3 DNA follows: TGTGCCAGCAGTCTTCTAGCGGGGGTAAACAATGAGCAGTTCTTC. Translated: CASSLLAGVNNEQFF.

The genes are TRBV7-9 and TRBJ1-2; no firm D call. Per germline, CDR1 SEHNR and CDR2 FQNEAQ (reference sequence). The CDR3 runs to 13 residues. V was trimmed by 0 bases and J by 7 bases, leaving 9 bases between them. In DNA form, the CDR3 reads TGTGCCAGCAGCTTAGCGTCGGTTGTTGGCTACACCTTC. Its translation is CASSLASVVGYTF. Variable domain in full (rest from reference TRBV7-9 and TRBJ1-2): DTGVSQNPRHKITKRGQNVTFRCDPISEHNRLYWYRQTLGQGPEFLTYFQNEAQLEKSRLLSDRFSAERPKGSFSTLEIQRTEQGDSAMYLCASSLASVVGYTFGSGTRLTVV.

As concerns this clone: The same CDR3 is also encoded by other DNA sequences in this sample. This rearrangement joins TRBV12-3 or TRBV12-4 to TRBJ1-6, with D possibly matching TRBD1 (5 bases). The ends were cut back, 5 bases at V and 7 bases at J, with 6 bases in the middle. The CDR3 is 12 amino acids. This CDR3 reads CASSPGNSPLHF. CDR3 sequence (DNA): TGTGCCAGCAGTCCAGGGAATTCACCCCTCCACTTT.

This chain links TRBV19 with TRBJ1-5; D is unclear. Germline V gives CDR1 LNHDA, CDR2 SQIVND (reference sequence). Trimming removed 5 bases from V and 5 bases from J, with 10 bases in between. The CDR3 sequence is 13 residues long. CDR3 bases: TGTGCCAGTAGTGGAGTGGGTGATCAGCCCCAGCATTTT. Amino acid sequence: CASSGVGDQPQHF.

V and J are TRBV18 and TRBJ2-5; no clear D gene. The germline V and J ends were trimmed by 2 bases and 2 bases, with 6 bases remaining between them. This CDR3 is 13 amino acids long. The germline gives CDR1 KGHSH, CDR2 LQKENI. Here the CDR3 reads CASSPSLQETQYF. The CDR3 DNA follows: TGTGCCAGCTCACCAAGTCTACAAGAGACCCAGTACTTC.

The V and J genes are TRBV9 and TRBJ2-2; a possible D gene is TRBD2 (7 bases). V gave up 2 bases and J gave up 5 bases, with 13 bases separating them. This CDR3 spans 15 amino acids. Germline CDR1 is SGDLS and CDR2 is YYNGEE. This CDR3 is CASSVAGALTGELFF. The CDR3 DNA reads as TGTGCCAGCAGCGTTGCGGGGGCTTTAACCGGGGAGCTGTTTTTT.